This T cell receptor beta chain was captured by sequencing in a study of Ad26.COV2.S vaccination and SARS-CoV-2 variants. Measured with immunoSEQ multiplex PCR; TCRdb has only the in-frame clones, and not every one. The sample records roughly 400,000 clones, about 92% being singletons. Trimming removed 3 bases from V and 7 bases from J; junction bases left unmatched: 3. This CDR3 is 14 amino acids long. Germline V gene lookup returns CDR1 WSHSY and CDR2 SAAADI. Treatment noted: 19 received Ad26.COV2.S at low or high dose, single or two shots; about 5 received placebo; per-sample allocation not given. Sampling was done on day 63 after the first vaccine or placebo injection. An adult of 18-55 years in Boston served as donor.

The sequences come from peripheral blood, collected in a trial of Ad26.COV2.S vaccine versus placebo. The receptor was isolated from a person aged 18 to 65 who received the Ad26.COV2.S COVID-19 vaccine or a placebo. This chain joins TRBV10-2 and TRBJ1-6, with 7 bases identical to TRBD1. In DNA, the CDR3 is TGCGCCAGCAGTGACGAGACAGGGAATTCACCCCTCCACTTT. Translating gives CASSDETGNSPLHF.